Below are 10 T cell receptor beta chains sequenced from a single sample in a study of memory CD4+ T cells and cytomegalovirus serostatus. Data came from immunoSEQ multiplex PCR; TCRdb stores just in-frame clones and leaves some out. Altogether about 82,000 clones are present, roughly 80% being singletons, with the ten largest covering around 0.84%. The sort gate was single viable CD3+CD4+CD8-CD45RO+ cells for memory CD4+ T cells. Sample: memory CD4+ T cells from blood. The receptors here all came from an adult in good health and CMV-seronegative.

The rearrangement uses TRBV14 and TRBJ2-1; maybe TRBD2 (5 bases). The V and J ends lost 5 bases and 9 bases respectively, with 11 bases between them. The CDR3 covers 12 residues. Per germline, CDR1 SGHDN and CDR2 FVKESK. CDR3 sequence (DNA): TGTGCCAGCAGCGCTAGCAGGAGTGAGCAGTTCTTC. Protein: CASSASRSEQFF. The full variable domain, with the rest looked up from reference TRBV14 and TRBJ2-1, is EAGVTQFPSHSVIEKGQTVTLRCDPISGHDNLYWYRRVMGKEIKFLLHFVKESKQDESGMPNNRFLAERTGGTYSTLKVQPAELEDSGVYFCASSASRSEQFFGPGTRLTVL.

This rearrangement joins TRBV9 to TRBJ1-1; 9 nucleotides match TRBD1. V was pared by 4 bases and J by 10 bases, with 14 bases of the junction left unmatched. The CDR3 totals 15 residues. CDR1 SGDLS and CDR2 YYNGEE come from the germline V gene. CDR3 region: CASSLWDRVQSGAFF. The CDR3 coding sequence is TGTGCCAGCAGCCTCTGGGACAGGGTACAATCTGGAGCTTTCTTT.

The rearrangement links TRBV9 to TRBJ2-7, with 10 bases identical to TRBD2. The germline V gene has CDR1 SGDLS and CDR2 YYNGEE. After removal of 4 bases from V and 0 bases from J, the junction contained 7 bases not matched to a gene. The CDR3 totals 16 residues. The DNA for the CDR3 is TGTGCCAGCAGCTTGAGCGGGGGGGATAGCTCCTACGAGCAGTACTTC. Its protein is CASSLSGGDSSYEQYF.

The chain couples TRBV6-5 to TRBJ2-7; D is ambiguous. In germline, CDR1 is MNHEY, CDR2 SVGAGI. V dropped 11 bases and J dropped 0 bases, with 14 bases sitting between them. The CDR3 covers 13 residues. Here the CDR3 DNA reads TGTGCCTCAAAACCCGGAGCCTCCTACGAGCAGTACTTC. Translating it yields CASKPGASYEQYF.

This clone was recorded a few times. V is TRBV7-2 and J is TRBJ2-7, with 11 bases identical to TRBD2. The germline CDR1 and CDR2 sequences are SGHTA and FQGNSA. The ends lost 4 bases at V and 1 base at J; junction bases unmatched: 3. CDR3 length equals 15 residues. In DNA, the CDR3 is TGTGCCAGCAGCTGGATAGCGGGGGGGTCCTACGAGCAGTACTTC. Translation: CASSWIAGGSYEQYF.

There are many counts of this clone. The rearrangement links TRBV7-9 to TRBJ2-7; D unclear. With 5 bases removed from V and 7 bases from J, the gap between germline ends came to 9 bases. This CDR3 is 11 amino acids long. CDR1 and CDR2 from the germline V gene are SEHNR and FQNEAQ (reference sequence). The CDR3 is CASSEQREQYF. For the CDR3, the DNA is TGTGCCAGCAGCGAGCAGAGAGAGCAGTACTTC. Using reference TRBV7-9 and TRBJ2-7 for the parts outside the CDR3, the full variable domain is DTGVSQNPRHKITKRGQNVTFRCDPISEHNRLYWYRQTLGQGPEFLTYFQNEAQLEKSRLLSDRFSAERPKGSFSTLEIQRTEQGDSAMYLCASSEQREQYFGPGTRLTVT.

This chain joins TRBV13 and TRBJ2-7, with TRBD1 matching 10 bases. J was trimmed by 3 bases and V by 5 bases; bases with no gene match: 4. CDR1 is PRHDT, CDR2 FYEKMQ, per germline (reference sequence). This CDR3 is built from 14 residues. The CDR3 nucleotides are TGTGCCAGCAGCCCCCGGGACAGGGGCTACGAGCAGTACTTC. It yields the protein CASSPRDRGYEQYF.

V usage is TRBV30 and J usage is TRBJ1-3, with D unclear. V was clipped by 3 bases and J by 0 bases, with 3 bases between them. CDR3 length equals 12 residues. In germline, CDR1 is GTSNPN, CDR2 SVGIG (reference sequence). CDR3 sequence reads: CAWRPSGNTIYF. In DNA, the CDR3 is TGTGCCTGGAGACCCTCTGGAAACACCATATATTTT.

Here the CDR3 DNA reads TGTGCCAGCAGTTACTCTGGGGGCGGTACGCAGTATTTT. Translating it yields CASSYSGGGTQYF. The rearrangement links TRBV6-6 to TRBJ2-3; D is possibly TRBD1 (6 bases). Trimming took off 0 bases at V and 8 bases at J, with 9 bases between the two ends. CDR3 length: 13 residues. The germline V gene encodes CDR1 MNHNY and CDR2 SVGAGI (reference sequence).

The rearrangement joins TRBV30 to TRBJ2-7; 10 positions match TRBD1. The CDR3 is made up of 14 amino acids. The V gene's germline CDR1 is GTSNPN and CDR2 SVGIG (reference sequence). Trimming removed 0 bases from V and 5 bases from J; junction bases left unmatched: 4. The CDR3 nucleotides read TGTGCCTGGAGTGTAAAGGGGACAGGGGACGAGCAGTACTTC. Translated, it gives CAWSVKGTGDEQYF.